These 32 T cell receptor beta chains originate from one sample sequenced in a study of CD8 T cells in Susac syndrome. Random-hexamer reverse transcription was applied to about 0.45 to 1 ug RNA. TCRdb re-called the immunoSEQ multiplex PCR reads with MiXCR, one entry per CDR3 protein. The sample shows about 83,000 distinct CDR3 sequences, approximately 96% of them seen only once. The sample consisted of CD8+ T cells from PBMCs. These receptor sequences come from a human donor with Susac syndrome.

This sequence joins TRBV9 and TRBJ2-3; 9 nucleotides line up with TRBD1. The germline V gene has CDR1 SGDLS and CDR2 YYNGEE. Trimming removed 3 bases from V and 3 bases from J; junction bases left unmatched: 5. The CDR3 consists of 15 residues. As DNA, the CDR3 is TGTGCCAGCAGCGCTTCGGGACAGGGAACAGATACGCAGTATTTT. Amino acid sequence: CASSASGQGTDTQYF.

The chain links TRBV7-2 to TRBJ2-7; 8 bases align to TRBD2. The germline V gene encodes CDR1 SGHTA and CDR2 FQGNSA. This CDR3 spans 16 amino acids. J lost 3 bases, V lost 5 bases, and 12 bases had no gene match. CDR3 nucleotides: TGTGCCAGCAGCCAACCTGAAAGGCTAGCGGGCTACGAGCAGTACTTC. Amino acids: CASSQPERLAGYEQYF.

The V and J genes are TRBV11-2 and TRBJ2-4, with 8 nucleotides matching TRBD1. CDR1 and CDR2 (germline): SGHAT, FQNNGV. Trimming cost V 2 bases and J 9 bases; bases outside gene matches: 18. The CDR3 has 18 amino acids. CDR3 coding DNA: TGTGCCAGCAGCTTATTCCTACGGACAGGGTGGATGGCGGGCATTCAGTACTTC. It specifies CASSLFLRTGWMAGIQYF.

V gene TRBV2 combines with J gene TRBJ2-7, with D perhaps given as TRBD1 or TRBD2 (6 bases each). The V end lost 2 bases, the J end lost 4 bases, and 15 bases lay between the germline ends. The CDR3 has 15 residues. Germline CDR1 reads SNHLY; CDR2 reads FYNNEI. Here the CDR3 DNA reads TGTGCCAGCAGTGAATCGGGGGCTGGTCGGTACGAGCAGTACTTC. Encoded protein: CASSESGAGRYEQYF.

V gene TRBV28 combines with J gene TRBJ2-7, with 7 positions matching TRBD2. The CDR3 is made up of 15 amino acids. In germline, CDR1 is MDHEN, CDR2 SYDVKM. Germline trimming cut 3 bases from V and 2 bases from J; bases unmatched to any gene: 7. CDR3 region: CASSLRREMPYEQYF. As DNA, the CDR3 is TGTGCCAGCAGTTTGCGGCGGGAGATGCCCTACGAGCAGTACTTC.

The chain couples TRBV15 to TRBJ2-3; D is possibly TRBD1 (6 bases). From germline, CDR1 is LNHNV and CDR2 YYDKDF (reference sequence). This CDR3 region has 14 residues. V was shortened by 4 bases and J by 2 bases, with 10 bases between the two germline ends. The CDR3 DNA is TGTGCCACCAGCACGGACAGTCTCACAGATACGCAGTATTTT. Its translation: CATSTDSLTDTQYF.

The V and J genes are TRBV29-1 and TRBJ2-1, with TRBD1 matching over 7 bases. CDR1 is SQVTM and CDR2 is ANQGSEA in the germline V gene. Losses at the gene ends were 7 bases for V and 4 bases for J; bases not matched to a gene: 7. The CDR3 length is 13 residues. CDR3 nucleotides: TGCAGCGGAACCCGGGACAGTTACAATGAGCAGTTCTTC. It specifies CSGTRDSYNEQFF.

This sequence joins TRBV7-2 and TRBJ2-7; the D gene is possibly TRBD1 (6 bases). The CDR3 is made up of 15 amino acids. The germline V gene has CDR1 SGHTA and CDR2 FQGNSA. Trimming shortened V by 6 bases and J by 2 bases, and 17 bases separated the two germline ends. CDR3 sequence reads: CASRGPGDIPYEQYF. CDR3 sequence (DNA): TGTGCCAGCAGGGGTCCCGGGGACATTCCCTACGAGCAGTACTTC.

The V call is TRBV12-3 or TRBV12-4, the J call TRBJ2-1; no clear D. V was clipped by 6 bases and J by 4 bases, with 10 bases between them. There are 13 residues in the CDR3. This chain's CDR3 is CASRFLGYNEQFF. The DNA of the CDR3 is TGTGCCAGCAGGTTCCTTGGGTACAATGAGCAGTTCTTC.

The chain couples TRBV20-1 to TRBJ2-3, with 12 bases lining up with TRBD2. Germline trimming cut 5 bases from V and 5 bases from J; bases unmatched to any gene: 17. CDR3 length equals 18 residues. Germline CDR1 reads DFQATT; CDR2 reads SNEGSKA (reference sequence). The CDR3 region has the DNA TGCAGTGCTCCCGATCACACGACTAGCGGGAGAATAGGAGATACGCAGTATTTT. Amino acids: CSAPDHTTSGRIGDTQYF.

The chain has TRBV2 and TRBJ2-5; no firm D call. In germline, CDR1 is SNHLY, CDR2 FYNNEI. This CDR3 comprises 14 residues. V was trimmed by 7 bases and J by 5 bases, leaving 17 bases between them. CDR3 in DNA: TGTGCCAGCACCTACGTTCTGATTTGGGAGACCCAGTACTTC. Translating it yields CASTYVLIWETQYF.

This chain connects TRBV9 to TRBJ1-1; D might be TRBD1 (5 bases). The germline CDR1 and CDR2 sequences are SGDLS and YYNGEE. This CDR3 has 16 residues. The V end was cut by 3 bases, the J end by 11 bases, with 26 bases between. The CDR3 loop is CASSDGWGGANSMAFF. CDR3 nucleotides: TGTGCCAGCAGCGATGGGTGGGGGGGAGCAAACAGTATGGCTTTCTTT.

V usage is TRBV29-1 and J usage is TRBJ1-2, with 10 positions matching TRBD1. The CDR3 totals 15 residues. Germline CDR1 reads SQVTM; CDR2 reads ANQGSEA. With 4 bases clipped from V and 3 bases from J, the junction kept 8 bases outside the gene matches. CDR3 residues: CSVGQGAVTDYGYTF. The DNA for the CDR3 is TGCAGCGTTGGACAGGGGGCTGTGACGGACTATGGCTACACCTTC.

The V call is TRBV27, the J call TRBJ2-1, with D perhaps matching TRBD1 or TRBD2 (5 bases each). Germline V CDR1 and CDR2: MNHEY, SMNVEV (reference sequence). V was pared by 7 bases and J by 7 bases, with 20 bases between. The CDR3 extends over 15 amino acids. The CDR3 region is CASTPLTGTQNEQFF. As DNA, the CDR3 is TGTGCCAGCACCCCCCTGACCGGGACGCAAAATGAGCAGTTCTTC.

The rearrangement links TRBV11-1 to TRBJ2-1; D gene unclear. V was clipped by 1 base and J by 0 bases, with 7 bases between them. This CDR3 has 15 amino acids. Per the germline V gene, CDR1 is SGHAT and CDR2 is FQDESV (reference sequence). The CDR3 spells CASSLVWSSYNEQFF. The CDR3 nucleotides read TGTGCCAGCAGCTTAGTTTGGAGCTCCTACAATGAGCAGTTCTTC.

J is TRBJ2-7 and V is TRBV5-6; TRBD1 might be the D (8 bases). This CDR3 contains 12 residues. The germline CDR1 and CDR2 sequences are SGHDT and YYEEEE. Trimming removed 7 bases at V and 5 bases at J, with 13 bases between. CDR3 residues: CASGQGGDEQYV. The CDR3 nucleotides are TGTGCCAGCGGACAGGGAGGGGACGAGCAGTACGTC.

J is TRBJ1-2 and V is TRBV20-1; D not certain. The CDR3 extends over 12 amino acids. Trimming removed 5 bases from V and 2 bases from J, with 9 bases in between. Germline V gene sequence: CDR1 DFQATT, CDR2 SNEGSKA (reference sequence). CDR3 residues: CSASPGNYGYTF. CDR3 bases: TGCAGTGCTTCCCCCGGGAACTATGGCTACACCTTC.

This chain joins TRBV4-3 and TRBJ2-1; 7 bases match TRBD1. The CDR3 length is 16 residues. With 4 bases clipped from V and 2 bases from J, the junction kept 8 bases outside the gene matches. Germline V gene lookup returns CDR1 LGHNA and CDR2 YSLEER. CDR3 loop: CASSRDTGVTYNEQFF. CDR3 in DNA: TGCGCCAGCAGCCGGGATACAGGGGTCACCTACAATGAGCAGTTCTTC.

The gene calls are TRBV15 and TRBJ1-4; D is uncertain. Germline V lookup: CDR1 LNHNV, CDR2 YYDKDF (reference sequence). The germline V and J ends were trimmed by 5 bases and 0 bases, with 13 bases remaining between them. The CDR3 loop spans 16 amino acids. The CDR3: CATSPTKFATNEKLFF. The CDR3 nucleotides are TGTGCCACCAGCCCGACAAAGTTTGCAACTAATGAAAAACTGTTTTTT.

The chain employs TRBV14 and TRBJ2-6; D unclear. Germline V gene lookup returns CDR1 SGHDN and CDR2 FVKESK. Deletions cut 0 bases from V and 0 bases from J, with 3 bases between. CDR3 length: 15 amino acids. The CDR3 nucleotides are TGTGCCAGCAGCCAAGAACGCTCTGGGGCCAACGTCCTGACTTTC. Translation: CASSQERSGANVLTF.

J is TRBJ2-3 and V is TRBV20-1, with 12 bases aligning to TRBD1. The V gene end was trimmed by 5 bases and the J gene end by 6 bases; junction bases not matched to a gene: 6. CDR3 length: 14 residues. Per germline, CDR1 DFQATT and CDR2 SNEGSKA (reference sequence). CDR3 bases: TGCAGTGCTTACCGGGACAGGGGGCCGGATACGCAGTATTTT. Translating gives CSAYRDRGPDTQYF.

This clonotype appeared a single time. The rearrangement joins TRBV7-9 to TRBJ2-7; no firm D call. Trimming shortened V by 3 bases and J by 2 bases, and 5 bases separated the two germline ends. CDR1 SEHNR and CDR2 FQNEAQ come from the germline V gene (reference sequence). The CDR3 is 12 amino acids. This CDR3 reads CASSFVTYEQYF. CDR3 sequence (DNA): TGTGCCAGCAGCTTCGTCACCTACGAGCAGTACTTC.

A remark on this clonotype: At one end the junction does not follow the germline gene, possibly because of a read error. The chain combines TRBV7-7 with TRBJ1-5; no definite D call. CDR3 length: 13 amino acids. Germline V gene data show CDR1 as SSHAT and CDR2 as FNYEAQ (reference sequence). The CDR3 is CASSLGTNQPQHF. In DNA, the CDR3 is TGTGCTAGCAGCCTCGGCACCAATCAGCCCCAGCATTTT.

V and J are TRBV29-1 and TRBJ2-7; no clear D gene. Germline assignment: CDR1 SQVTM and CDR2 ANQGSEA. This CDR3 has 11 residues. Trimming took 4 bases from V and 6 from J, leaving 10 bases between them. CDR3 nucleotides: TGCAGCGTTGTATCCGGTACCGAGCAGTACGTC. Translation gives CSVVSGTEQYV.

This clonotype came up once. V is TRBV5-4 and J is TRBJ2-3; D is ambiguous. V lost 0 bases to trimming and J lost 6 bases, with 11 bases between them. The germline V gene has CDR1 SGHNT and CDR2 YYREEE (reference sequence). The CDR3 runs to 14 residues. The CDR3 reads CASSLDLSFDTQYF. CDR3 nucleotide sequence: TGTGCCAGCAGCTTGGATCTAAGTTTTGATACGCAGTATTTT.

In this sample, this clonotype turned up a few times. V gene TRBV9 combines with J gene TRBJ1-2, with D perhaps TRBD1 (6 bases). The CDR3 contains 15 residues. Germline V gives CDR1 SGDLS, CDR2 YYNGEE. V lost 0 bases, J lost 6 bases, and 15 bases lay in between. The CDR3 sequence is CASSVEAGTSDGYTF. CDR3 in DNA: TGTGCCAGCAGCGTAGAAGCCGGGACAAGCGATGGCTACACCTTC.

The chain recombines TRBV29-1 with TRBJ2-7; weak D call: TRBD1 (6 bases). The CDR3 contains 12 residues. V was cut by 6 bases and J by 7 bases, with 16 bases left in between. Germline V CDR1 and CDR2: SQVTM, ANQGSEA. CDR3 in amino acids: CSVRGGPWEQYF. CDR3 in DNA: TGCAGCGTCCGAGGGGGTCCTTGGGAGCAGTACTTC.

The chain links TRBV30 to TRBJ2-1; maybe TRBD2 (5 bases). Germline assignment: CDR1 GTSNPN and CDR2 SVGIG (reference sequence). The CDR3 is made up of 11 amino acids. Deletions cut 3 bases from V and 10 bases from J, with 10 bases between. The CDR3 loop reads CAWRRAGEQFF. The CDR3 DNA follows: TGTGCCTGGAGGAGGGCCGGGGAGCAGTTCTTC.

The chain employs TRBV29-1 and TRBJ1-5; 7 bases match TRBD1. J gave up 2 bases and V 4 bases, and 5 bases lay outside the gene matches. The germline V gene has CDR1 SQVTM and CDR2 ANQGSEA. This CDR3 region has 14 residues. Here the CDR3 reads CSVASRGGNQPQHF. For the CDR3, the DNA is TGCAGCGTTGCGAGCAGGGGGGGCAATCAGCCCCAGCATTTT. Full variable domain (outside the CDR3, taken from reference TRBV29-1 and TRBJ1-5): SAVISQKPSRDICQRGTSLTIQCQVDSQVTMMFWYRQQPGQSLTLIATANQGSEATYESGFVIDKFPISRPNLTFSTLTVSNMSPEDSSIYLCSVASRGGNQPQHFGDGTRLSIL.

This chain uses TRBV5-1 with TRBJ2-1, with D perhaps given as TRBD1 or TRBD2 (7 bases each). Germline V gene sequence: CDR1 SGHRS, CDR2 YFSETQ. V gave up 4 bases and J gave up 0 bases, with 17 bases separating them. This CDR3 is built from 17 residues. CDR3 DNA: TGCGCCAGCAGCCAGACAGGGAGGGGGTCCTCCTACAATGAGCAGTTCTTC. It codes for CASSQTGRGSSYNEQFF.

The V and J genes are TRBV20-1 and TRBJ2-1, with D possibly TRBD1 on 5 matching bases. Trimming took 3 bases from V and 8 from J, leaving 11 bases between them. The CDR3 extends over 12 amino acids. Germline-derived CDR1 and CDR2 are DFQATT and SNEGSKA (reference sequence). The CDR3 region is CSASPGYDEQFF. DNA for the CDR3: TGCAGTGCTAGTCCAGGGTATGATGAGCAGTTCTTC.

The chain employs TRBV29-1 and TRBJ2-3; 9 positions agree with TRBD1. The ends lost 2 bases at V and 3 bases at J; junction bases unmatched: 6. Germline V CDR1 and CDR2: SQVTM, ANQGSEA. The CDR3 is 15 amino acids. CDR3 nucleotides: TGCAGCGTTGAACTCCGGGACAGGGTTACAGATACGCAGTATTTT. Translating it yields CSVELRDRVTDTQYF.